The 22 T cell receptor beta chains in this list originate from one sample, sequenced in a study of blood T cell repertoires in COVID-19. This table comes from immunoSEQ multiplex PCR, and its TCRdb copy is limited to in-frame clones, with some not included. Of over 200,000 clones in the sample, 80% to 90% were seen once. Sequences were obtained from peripheral blood. All receptors come from a woman aged 50 to 60 with acute or convalescent COVID-19.

The V gene is TRBV16, the J gene TRBJ2-7; tentative D call: TRBD2 (6 bases). V was clipped by 2 bases and J by 5 bases, with 19 bases between them. The CDR3 is made up of 16 amino acids. CDR1 KGHSY and CDR2 FQNENV come from the germline V gene. CDR3 sequence (DNA): TGTGCCAGCAGCCAAGGATGGCGGGAAAGGGGAAACGAGCAGTACTTC. As protein: CASSQGWRERGNEQYF.

This clone was counted a single time. V and J are TRBV4-2 and TRBJ1-5, with 11 bases fitting TRBD1. The CDR3 runs to 15 residues. V gave up 4 bases and J gave up 7 bases; unmatched junction bases: 6. CDR1 and CDR2 from the germline V gene are LGHNA and YNFKEQ. The CDR3 sequence is CASSLSGTGGQPQHF. The CDR3 DNA reads as TGTGCCAGCAGCCTTTCCGGGACAGGGGGACAGCCCCAGCATTTT.

The rearrangement uses TRBV7-2 and TRBJ2-2; 8 nucleotides match TRBD2. The CDR3 is 14 amino acids. The germline CDR1 and CDR2 sequences are SGHTA and FQGNSA. The V gene end was trimmed by 4 bases and the J gene end by 7 bases; junction bases not matched to a gene: 5. For the CDR3, the DNA is TGTGCCAGCAGCTCAGCGGGAGCTGACGGGGAGCTGTTTTTT. It yields the protein CASSSAGADGELFF.

The rearrangement links TRBV7-6 to TRBJ2-2, with D tentatively TRBD2 (7 bases). This CDR3 has 16 amino acids. Germline CDR1 SGHVS, CDR2 FNYEAQ. The V gene lost 1 base and the J gene lost 5 bases, with 14 bases spanning the gap. CDR3 protein: CASSLEGGRVTGELFF. CDR3 DNA sequence: TGTGCCAGCAGCTTAGAGGGGGGGCGCGTGACCGGGGAGCTGTTTTTT.

CDR3 nucleotide sequence: TGTGCCACCAGCGGGACTATAAAAAGCACAGATACGCAGTATTTT. This sequence encodes CATSGTIKSTDTQYF. The V call is TRBV15, the J call TRBJ2-3, with 7 bases fitting TRBD2. V lost 5 bases to trimming and J lost 0 bases; unmatched junction nucleotides: 5. Germline CDR1 reads LNHNV; CDR2 reads YYDKDF (reference sequence). The CDR3 extends over 15 amino acids.

The CDR3, as DNA: TGCGCCAGCAGCCCAGGGGGCCCAGAGACCCAGTACTTC. Its protein is CASSPGGPETQYF. The V and J genes are TRBV5-1 and TRBJ2-5, with 8 bases aligning to TRBD1. Germline CDR1 SGHRS, CDR2 YFSETQ. CDR3 length: 13 amino acids. The ends lost 4 bases at V and 4 bases at J; junction bases unmatched: 3.

This chain links TRBV4-2 with TRBJ2-1, with a possible D match to TRBD2 (7 bases). Germline V gene lookup returns CDR1 LGHNA and CDR2 YNFKEQ. V was clipped by 0 bases and J by 6 bases, with 12 bases between them. The CDR3 spans 15 residues. CDR3 in amino acids: CASSQDRGRGNEQFF. DNA of the CDR3: TGTGCCAGCAGCCAAGATAGGGGGAGGGGCAATGAGCAGTTCTTC.

V gene TRBV21-1 combines with J gene TRBJ2-1; the table names TRBD2, a call not compared with the DNA. TRBV21-1 is tagged as a pseudogene. The length of the CDR3 is 16 residues. The CDR3, as DNA: TGTGCCAGCAGCAGTGGCCCTTGCGGCTCCTACAATGAGCAGTTCTTC. Amino acids: CASSSGPCGSYNEQFF.

The chain recombines TRBV6-5 with TRBJ2-7, with 8 bases lining up with TRBD1. The V gene end was trimmed by 6 bases and the J gene end by 5 bases; junction bases not matched to a gene: 6. The CDR3 has 13 residues. From germline, CDR1 is MNHEY and CDR2 SVGAGI. The CDR3 DNA is TGTGCCAGCAGCCTCAGGGGGCATGACGAGCAGTACTTC. Residues: CASSLRGHDEQYF.

This sequence joins TRBV10-2 and TRBJ1-2, with D tentatively TRBD1 (6 bases). Germline-derived CDR1 and CDR2 are WSHSY and SAAADI. Trimming stripped 6 bases from V and 8 bases from J, with 13 bases between. This CDR3 has 12 residues. CDR3 protein: CASRKNRDGYTF. CDR3 DNA: TGCGCCAGCAGGAAAAACAGGGACGGCTACACCTTC.

The chain couples TRBV11-3 to TRBJ2-7; 9 nucleotides match TRBD2. The CDR3 totals 16 residues. With V trimmed by 5 bases and J by 2 bases, 10 bases remained unmatched. CDR1 SGHNT and CDR2 YENEEA come from the germline V gene. The CDR3, as DNA: TGTGCCAGCAGCCCCGTCGGGCGGGAGGGAACCTACGAGCAGTACTTC. Translation gives CASSPVGREGTYEQYF.

V gene TRBV19 combines with J gene TRBJ2-5; 10 bases are shared with TRBD1. The CDR3 runs 14 residues. Trimming cost V 5 bases and J 5 bases; bases outside gene matches: 5. Germline lookup yields CDR1 LNHDA and CDR2 SQIVND (reference sequence). The CDR3 here is CASSGRTGGETQYF. CDR3 coding DNA: TGTGCCAGTAGTGGTAGGACAGGGGGGGAGACCCAGTACTTC. Looking up the rest from reference TRBV19 and TRBJ2-5 gives the full variable domain: DGGITQSPKYLFRKEGQNVTLSCEQNLNHDAMYWYRQDPGQGLRLIYYSQIVNDFQKGDIAEGYSVSREKKESFPLTVTSAQKNPTAFYLCASSGRTGGETQYFGPGTRLLVL.

This chain joins TRBV2 and TRBJ2-7; TRBD1 matches 11 bases. J gave up 2 bases and V 7 bases, and 4 bases lay outside the gene matches. Germline V gene lookup returns CDR1 SNHLY and CDR2 FYNNEI. CDR3 length equals 14 residues. In nucleotides, the CDR3 is TGTGCCAGCAACGGACAGGGGGCGACCTACGAGCAGTACTTC. This codes for CASNGQGATYEQYF.

The chain employs TRBV21-1 and TRBJ2-5; the table's D call, TRBD2, was not checked against the DNA. TRBV21-1 is a recognized pseudogene. The CDR3 loop spans 14 amino acids. CDR3 sequence: CASSKVVLQETQYF. CDR3 DNA sequence: TGTGCCAGCAGCAAAGTCGTCTTACAAGAGACCCAGTACTTC.

The rearrangement uses TRBV2 and TRBJ1-1; D uncertain. Germline V gene lookup returns CDR1 SNHLY and CDR2 FYNNEI. V dropped 5 bases and J dropped 4 bases, with 14 bases sitting between them. The CDR3 spans 14 residues. The CDR3 spells CASSWQAEGTEAFF. The CDR3 DNA reads as TGTGCCAGCAGTTGGCAAGCCGAGGGCACTGAAGCTTTCTTT.

The V call is TRBV28, the J call TRBJ2-3; D might be TRBD1 (5 bases). The germline gives CDR1 MDHEN, CDR2 SYDVKM. The CDR3 loop spans 16 amino acids. Trimming shortened V by 6 bases and J by 6 bases, and 22 bases separated the two germline ends. The CDR3 reads CASSPKGSGLGDTQYF. The CDR3 DNA sequence: TGTGCCAGCAGCCCAAAAGGTTCAGGGCTTGGGGATACGCAGTATTTT.

This clone has just a few counts. This sequence joins TRBV27 and TRBJ1-6, with 8 positions matching TRBD1. With V trimmed by 3 bases and J by 9 bases, 13 bases remained unmatched. The CDR3 contains 17 residues. The germline V gene has CDR1 MNHEY and CDR2 SMNVEV (reference sequence). CDR3: CASSFGQGQKETSPLHF. DNA of the CDR3: TGTGCCAGCAGTTTCGGACAGGGCCAAAAGGAGACTTCACCCCTCCACTTT.

The chain combines TRBV24-1 with TRBJ2-1, with TRBD1 matching 8 bases. The germline V gene encodes CDR1 KGHDR and CDR2 SFDVKD. This CDR3 has 14 residues. J lost 4 bases, V lost 9 bases, and 7 bases had no gene match. The CDR3 coding sequence is TGTGCCACCCAACCGGGACAGGCATACAATGAGCAGTTCTTC. Translated, it gives CATQPGQAYNEQFF.

The chain combines TRBV2 with TRBJ1-1, with 7 nucleotides matching TRBD1. V lost 7 bases to trimming and J lost 2 bases; unmatched junction nucleotides: 4. Germline lookup yields CDR1 SNHLY and CDR2 FYNNEI. The CDR3 loop spans 13 amino acids. CDR3 DNA: TGTGCCAGCAACCGGGACAGAAACACTGAAGCTTTCTTT. It codes for CASNRDRNTEAFF.

The CDR3 sequence: CASTVSGKQFF. CDR3 in DNA: TGTGCCAGTACCGTTAGCGGGAAGCAGTTCTTC. The rearrangement joins TRBV19 to TRBJ2-1, with 8 bases lining up with TRBD2. Germline trimming cut 7 bases from V and 11 bases from J; bases unmatched to any gene: 4. The CDR3 has 11 amino acids. CDR1 is LNHDA, CDR2 SQIVND, per germline (reference sequence).

The chain is built from TRBV18 and TRBJ2-2; 10 bases fit TRBD1. The CDR3 consists of 16 residues. Losses at the gene ends were 3 bases for V and 4 bases for J; bases not matched to a gene: 5. The germline V gene has CDR1 KGHSH and CDR2 LQKENI. CDR3 bases: TGTGCCAGCTCACCTCGACAGGGGGCAAGCACCGGGGAGCTGTTTTTT. Translation gives CASSPRQGASTGELFF.

This clone was picked up a small number of times. The V call is TRBV2, the J call TRBJ1-5; tentative D call: TRBD1 (6 bases). CDR1 is SNHLY and CDR2 is FYNNEI in the germline V gene. Trimming cost V 4 bases and J 7 bases, with 14 bases left between them. The CDR3 has 14 amino acids. CDR3 nucleotides: TGTGCCAGCAGTGTTGTAAGGGGACAACAGCCCCAGCATTTT. Residues: CASSVVRGQQPQHF.